The rows below give T cell receptor beta chains drawn from one sample of a study of CD8 T cells in ankylosing spondylitis. MiXCR, run by TCRdb on the 5' RACE reads, gives a single entry per CDR3 protein. This sample has 650,000 to 800,000 distinct CDR3 sequences, with under 20% found just once. Sequencing was carried out using blood, either unsorted or a sorted T cell fraction (not recorded which). The receptors originated from a male donor with ankylosing spondylitis. The CDR3 runs from the conserved cysteine through the conserved F or W. Fields, in order: clone size, J gene, V gene, CDR3 protein. Not all rows give a size; the values are once, few, many and, for expanded clones, a class.

clone size: many
J gene: TRBJ2-2
V gene: TRBV2
CDR3 protein: CAGRPGTSNTGELFF

clone size: .
J gene: TRBJ1-6
V gene: TRBV25-1
CDR3 protein: CASGWGVVNSPLHF

clone size: few
J gene: TRBJ1-2
V gene: TRBV12-3/TRBV12-4
CDR3 protein: CASSLDRGEGNYGYTF

clone size: .
J gene: TRBJ2-1
V gene: TRBV7-3
CDR3 protein: CASSLKDADYNEQFF

clone size: .
J gene: TRBJ1-3
V gene: TRBV6-5
CDR3 protein: CASSYGAIGNTIYF

clone size: few
J gene: TRBJ2-5
V gene: TRBV28
CDR3 protein: CASSLTPGAGETQYF

clone size: few
J gene: TRBJ1-6
V gene: TRBV28
CDR3 protein: CASSSLLGNYNSPLHF

clone size: .
J gene: TRBJ2-7
V gene: TRBV18
CDR3 protein: CASSAGPSYEQYF

clone size: .
J gene: TRBJ2-5
V gene: TRBV12-3/TRBV12-4
CDR3 protein: CASSFMPGETQYF

clone size: .
J gene: TRBJ1-6
V gene: TRBV27
CDR3 protein: CASSLLDSYNSPLHF

clone size: .
J gene: TRBJ1-6
V gene: TRBV28
CDR3 protein: CATSGGSYNSPLHF

clone size: many
J gene: TRBJ1-1
V gene: TRBV12-3/TRBV12-4
CDR3 protein: CASSLSTGGSRAFF

clone size: few
J gene: TRBJ2-7
V gene: TRBV6-1
CDR3 protein: CASSDGNSGSNEQYF

clone size: many
J gene: TRBJ2-3
V gene: TRBV5-6
CDR3 protein: CASSFLGQRTDTQYF

clone size: few
J gene: TRBJ2-1
V gene: TRBV6-1
CDR3 protein: CASGKRGGPSYNEQFF

clone size: few
J gene: TRBJ2-4
V gene: TRBV7-2
CDR3 protein: CASSPQGARSKNIQYF

clone size: .
J gene: TRBJ1-1
V gene: TRBV2
CDR3 protein: CASSEASDRGTEAFF

clone size: .
J gene: TRBJ2-1
V gene: TRBV29-1
CDR3 protein: CSAERVAGGRHNEQFF

clone size: .
J gene: TRBJ2-3
V gene: TRBV10-3
CDR3 protein: CAISDAGGGTDTQYF

clone size: few
J gene: TRBJ1-1
V gene: TRBV6-1
CDR3 protein: CASSGPGTLNTEAFF

clone size: many
J gene: TRBJ2-7
V gene: TRBV2
CDR3 protein: CASSGAGSYEQYF

clone size: few
J gene: TRBJ2-2
V gene: TRBV11-2
CDR3 protein: CASSPRQGRPPYTGELFF

clone size: .
J gene: TRBJ2-4
V gene: TRBV12-3/TRBV12-4
CDR3 protein: CASSPHRGENIQYF

clone size: .
J gene: TRBJ2-1
V gene: TRBV28
CDR3 protein: CASRSGGINEQFF

clone size: many
J gene: TRBJ2-1
V gene: TRBV5-1
CDR3 protein: CASGFYNEQFF

clone size: .
J gene: TRBJ2-2
V gene: TRBV4-1
CDR3 protein: CASSQVSLTGELFF

clone size: .
J gene: TRBJ2-1
V gene: TRBV20-1
CDR3 protein: CSARDSGTPENEQFF

clone size: many
J gene: TRBJ1-1
V gene: TRBV10-3
CDR3 protein: CAISDLNGGLNTEAFF

clone size: .
J gene: TRBJ2-2
V gene: TRBV12-3/TRBV12-4
CDR3 protein: CATVGQVGGELFF

clone size: many
J gene: TRBJ2-2
V gene: TRBV5-1
CDR3 protein: CASSLVAVNTGELFF

clone size: .
J gene: TRBJ1-2
V gene: TRBV5-1
CDR3 protein: CASSFRGEAYGYTF

clone size: many
J gene: TRBJ2-7
V gene: TRBV12-3/TRBV12-4
CDR3 protein: CASSPQGLEQYF